This T cell receptor beta chain was captured by sequencing in a study of type 1 regulatory T cells. Study summary: T-allo10 is an in vitro-generated, Tr1-enriched CD4 T cell product specific for alloantigen.

Many counts were recorded for this clonotype. TCRdb re-analysed the reads in MiXCR, keeping a single row per CDR3 protein. The table has about 18,000 distinct CDR3 sequences, 10% to 13% seen once. V lost 1 base, J lost 0 bases, and 7 bases lay in between. Germline lookup yields CDR1 SGHRS and CDR2 YFSETQ. The CDR3 length is 14 residues. This chain connects TRBV5-1 to TRBJ1-1, with D uncertain. Sample: CD4+ T cells, either the whole sample or a sorted fraction (not recorded which). This sequence originates from a human donor in good health. CDR3 protein: CASSLRIMNTEAFF. The CDR3 bases are TGCGCCAGCAGCTTGAGGATCATGAACACTGAAGCTTTCTTT.